These 18 T cell receptor beta chains were all obtained from the same sample, sequenced in a study of graft-versus-host responses after intestinal transplantation. The antigens these receptors bind are not known. The method was immunoSEQ multiplex PCR; TCRdb's version includes in-frame clones alone and lacks a portion of them. Here the sample spans around 130,000 clones, more than 90% being singletons. This sample comprised unstimulated CD4+ T cells sorted from spleen or lymph node cells, obtained before intestinal transplant. These receptors all come from a human donor who received an intestinal transplant.

V usage is TRBV11-1 and J usage is TRBJ1-6, with D perhaps matching TRBD1 (6 bases). V lost 5 bases and J 2 bases, leaving 10 bases between the germline ends. The CDR3 is 15 residues long. Germline CDR1 and CDR2: SGHAT and FQDESV (reference sequence). The CDR3 nucleotides are TGTGCCAGCAGCGGGGACATCCCCTATAATTCACCCCTCCACTTT. This codes for CASSGDIPYNSPLHF. The complete variable domain, with remaining parts taken from reference TRBV11-1 and TRBJ1-6, reads EAEVAQSPRYKITEKSQAVAFWCDPISGHATLYWYRQILGQGPELLVQFQDESVVDDSQLPKDRFSAERLKGVDSTLKIQPAELGDSAMYLCASSGDIPYNSPLHFGNGTRLTVT.

The chain employs TRBV29-1 and TRBJ1-4; D is perhaps TRBD1 (5 bases). The CDR3 loop spans 13 amino acids. V was clipped by 4 bases and J by 5 bases, with 11 bases between them. CDR1 and CDR2 (germline): SQVTM, ANQGSEA. The CDR3 protein is CSVGGVRNEKLFF. DNA for the CDR3: TGCAGCGTTGGAGGGGTGCGGAATGAAAAACTGTTTTTT.

This CDR3 reads CASSLDGVRTQYF. The CDR3 DNA reads as TGTGCCAGCAGCCTGGACGGGGTGCGTACGCAGTATTTT. This rearrangement joins TRBV5-4 to TRBJ2-3; possibly TRBD2 for D (5 bases). Trimming shortened V by 4 bases and J by 8 bases, and 14 bases separated the two germline ends. Looked up from germline, CDR1 is SGHNT and CDR2 is YYREEE (reference sequence). The CDR3 extends over 13 amino acids. The full variable domain, its missing parts supplied by reference TRBV5-4 and TRBJ2-3, is ETGVTQSPTHLIKTRGQQVTLRCSSQSGHNTVSWYQQALGQGPQFIFQYYREEENGRGNFPPRFSGLQFPNYSSELNVNALELDDSALYLCASSLDGVRTQYFGPGTRLTVL.

The chain employs TRBV5-1 and TRBJ1-1; D perhaps matches TRBD1 (6 bases). The CDR3 runs 16 residues. CDR1 SGHRS and CDR2 YFSETQ come from the germline V gene. The V end lost 1 base, the J end lost 3 bases, and 16 bases lay between the germline ends. CDR3 sequence reads: CASSLSLPGAHTEAFF. The CDR3 DNA is TGCGCCAGCAGCTTGTCTCTCCCGGGGGCTCACACTGAAGCTTTCTTT.

The chain couples TRBV30 to TRBJ1-6, with D possibly TRBD1 on 6 matching bases. V was pared by 0 bases and J by 6 bases, with 9 bases between. Looked up from germline, CDR1 is GTSNPN and CDR2 is SVGIG (reference sequence). This CDR3 comprises 14 residues. CDR3 in amino acids: CAWSVGGGNSPLHF. Written as DNA, the CDR3 is TGTGCCTGGAGTGTGGGGGGCGGTAATTCACCCCTCCACTTT.

The chain is built from TRBV5-1 and TRBJ2-5; TRBD2 agrees at 9 bases. CDR3 size: 16 residues. From germline, CDR1 is SGHRS and CDR2 YFSETQ. Losses at the gene ends were 2 bases for V and 3 bases for J; bases not matched to a gene: 8. The CDR3 DNA is TGCGCCAGCAGCTTTCGGCTAGCGGGGAATAAAGAGACCCAGTACTTC. Its translation is CASSFRLAGNKETQYF.

The chain has TRBV5-1 and TRBJ2-1, with D tentatively TRBD1 or TRBD2 (6 bases each). CDR3 length equals 15 residues. The V gene's germline CDR1 is SGHRS and CDR2 YFSETQ. V lost 6 bases, J lost 3 bases, and 16 bases lay in between. CDR3 DNA: TGCGCCAGCACCCTAGGGGGGTCAATCTACAATGAGCAGTTCTTC. Translation: CASTLGGSIYNEQFF.

The rearrangement links TRBV28 to TRBJ1-4; a possible D gene is TRBD1 (5 bases). V gave up 9 bases and J gave up 4 bases, with 12 bases separating them. The CDR3 has 13 amino acids. Germline CDR1 and CDR2: MDHEN and SYDVKM. CDR3 loop: CASVQGINEKLFF. The CDR3 DNA reads as TGTGCCAGTGTGCAGGGTATTAATGAAAAACTGTTTTTT.

This clone was counted only a few times. CDR3 nucleotide sequence: TGTGCCATCAAGACGGCCAACTCTGGAAACACCATATATTTT. It is translated as CAIKTANSGNTIYF. J is TRBJ1-3 and V is TRBV10-3; the D is unclear. Per the germline V gene, CDR1 is ENHRY and CDR2 is SYGVKD. The CDR3 has 14 residues. V was cut by 7 bases and J by 0 bases, with 10 bases left in between.

A single count supports this clone. The J gene is TRBJ1-2, the V gene TRBV6-1, with D unclear. The germline CDR1 and CDR2 sequences are MNHNS and SASEGT. V lost 7 bases to trimming and J lost 5 bases, with 17 bases between them. The CDR3 has 14 amino acids. CDR3 protein: CASTLREGIYGYTF. The CDR3 DNA is TGTGCCAGCACCCTCCGGGAAGGGATTTATGGCTACACCTTC.

The count of this clone is one. The rearrangement links TRBV5-1 to TRBJ1-2; 9 bases match TRBD1. Looked up from germline, CDR1 is SGHRS and CDR2 is YFSETQ. Trimming took 4 bases from V and 3 from J; bases not matched to a gene: 10. The CDR3 totals 16 residues. The DNA for the CDR3 is TGCGCCAGCAGCCTCTTGGGGACAGGGACCCACTATGGCTACACCTTC. The encoded protein is CASSLLGTGTHYGYTF.

J is TRBJ2-5 and V is TRBV19; D gene unclear. The CDR3 spans 14 residues. The V gene lost 2 bases and the J gene lost 1 base, with 8 bases spanning the gap. Germline CDR1 and CDR2: LNHDA and SQIVND (reference sequence). CDR3 sequence: CASSIRGSQETQYF. CDR3 bases: TGTGCCAGTAGTATACGCGGATCCCAAGAGACCCAGTACTTC.

Only one count was recorded for this clone. This rearrangement joins TRBV19 to TRBJ1-1, with 7 bases that match TRBD1. This CDR3 region has 15 residues. Trimming cost V 3 bases and J 0 bases; bases outside gene matches: 4. The germline V gene encodes CDR1 LNHDA and CDR2 SQIVND (reference sequence). The DNA of the CDR3 is TGTGCCAGTAGTATGACAGGGAGAATGAACACTGAAGCTTTCTTT. Encoded protein: CASSMTGRMNTEAFF.

This clone has just one count. This chain connects TRBV5-6 to TRBJ1-2; TRBD1 matches 7 bases. Germline CDR1 and CDR2: SGHDT and YYEEEE. V lost 3 bases and J lost 5; bases outside the gene matches: 13. The CDR3 loop spans 16 amino acids. The CDR3 region is CASSSSRQGVAYGYTF. For the CDR3, the DNA is TGTGCCAGCAGCTCAAGTCGACAGGGAGTTGCTTATGGCTACACCTTC. The variable domain in full, completed from reference TRBV5-6 and TRBJ1-2, reads DAGVTQSPTHLIKTRGQQVTLRCSPKSGHDTVSWYQQALGQGPQFIFQYYEEEERQRGNFPDRFSGHQFPNYSSELNVNALLLGDSALYLCASSSSRQGVAYGYTFGSGTRLTVV.

The gene calls are TRBV23-1 and TRBJ1-1, with a weak D call TRBD1 (6 bases). TRBV23-1 is marked as an open reading frame, function uncertain. Trimming pared 3 bases from V and 5 bases from J, leaving 22 bases between. This CDR3 is built from 17 residues. In DNA form, the CDR3 reads TGCGCCAGCAGTCACTATCCTCACAGGGACGGGAGGACTGAAGCTTTCTTT. Amino acid sequence: CASSHYPHRDGRTEAFF.

This chain uses TRBV10-3 with TRBJ1-4; TRBD1 might be the D (6 bases). V was pared by 4 bases and J by 8 bases, with 17 bases between. Germline CDR1 and CDR2: ENHRY and SYGVKD. The CDR3 runs to 15 residues. In nucleotides, the CDR3 is TGTGCCATCAGTGCCAGGGACAAGAGTATGGAAAAACTGTTTTTT. It translates to CAISARDKSMEKLFF.

The chain combines TRBV19 with TRBJ1-3; unclear D gene. The CDR3 spans 15 residues. Trimming cost V 3 bases and J 0 bases, with 9 bases left between them. Per germline, CDR1 LNHDA and CDR2 SQIVND (reference sequence). CDR3 bases: TGTGCCAGTAGTATTTGGGGTGACTCTGGAAACACCATATATTTT. Protein sequence: CASSIWGDSGNTIYF.

The V call is TRBV9, the J call TRBJ2-3; a weak D match, TRBD2 (5 bases). The germline V gene has CDR1 SGDLS and CDR2 YYNGEE. V was pared by 0 bases and J by 3 bases, with 11 bases between. CDR3 length equals 15 residues. The CDR3 is CASSVVRDWTDTQYF. The CDR3 coding sequence is TGTGCCAGCAGCGTAGTGAGGGATTGGACAGATACGCAGTATTTT.